This T cell receptor (beta chain) was found in a study of low-dose radiotherapy and immunotherapy resistance in tumors. Whole-study context: Every two weeks, the protocol called for intravenous cyclophosphamide at 200 mg/m2. It was given one day before each radiation and immunotherapy administration. Study patients were administered oral aspirin at 300 mg daily for four cycles from cycle 1 day 1.

Priming of first-strand cDNA relied on TRAV- and TRBV-specific primers (covering alpha and beta chains). TCRs were put through 15 to 25 PCR cycles of amplification with Phusion. A constant-region primer and the V-primer adapter served as the primer pair. TCRdb used MiXCR to reprocess the reads, holding one entry per CDR3 protein. The table has about 60,000 distinct CDR3 sequences, about 25% seen once. The length of the CDR3 is 16 residues. In germline, CDR1 is DFQATT, CDR2 SNEGSKA (reference sequence). Trimming removed 1 base at V and 6 bases at J, with 19 bases between. The sample's time point: before trial treatment. Advanced solid tumors without tumor-infiltrating lymphocytes were required for inclusion. This clonotype was seen many times.

V is TRBV20-1 and J is TRBJ1-5; the D gene is possibly TRBD1 (6 bases). This receptor was taken from a male donor with prostate cancer. Here the sequenced sample was PBMCs, taken before treatment. The CDR3 region has the DNA TGCAGTGCTAGAGCTGATACGGGCGGAGGGGGTCAGCCCCAGCATTTT. Amino acid sequence: CSARADTGGGGQPQHF.